What follows is one TCR beta chain and its context. The source of the sample is a study of blood T cell repertoires in COVID-19. The authors' processing: Quantification of nucleated cells was approximated via reference gene primer amplification. This table comes from immunoSEQ multiplex PCR, and its TCRdb copy is limited to in-frame clones, with some not included. V and J calls and clone size are as listed in that table; D and trimming were resolved from the DNA. The table lists around 140,000 clones, nearly 80% of them singletons. Each participant's cohort was designated according to participant-reported clinical history. The germline V gene has CDR1 MDHEN and CDR2 SYDVKM. This CDR3 spans 14 amino acids. Trimming pared 4 bases from V and 7 bases from J, leaving 17 bases between.

Source material: PBMCs or T cells enriched from blood (not recorded which). This sequence was found in a woman aged 50 to 60 who had recovered from COVID-19. The genes are TRBV28 and TRBJ2-7; D might be TRBD2 (6 bases). The CDR3 DNA sequence: TGTGCCAGCAGTTCCGGACGGGAGCGGTGGGAGCAGTACTTC. It specifies CASSSGRERWEQYF.